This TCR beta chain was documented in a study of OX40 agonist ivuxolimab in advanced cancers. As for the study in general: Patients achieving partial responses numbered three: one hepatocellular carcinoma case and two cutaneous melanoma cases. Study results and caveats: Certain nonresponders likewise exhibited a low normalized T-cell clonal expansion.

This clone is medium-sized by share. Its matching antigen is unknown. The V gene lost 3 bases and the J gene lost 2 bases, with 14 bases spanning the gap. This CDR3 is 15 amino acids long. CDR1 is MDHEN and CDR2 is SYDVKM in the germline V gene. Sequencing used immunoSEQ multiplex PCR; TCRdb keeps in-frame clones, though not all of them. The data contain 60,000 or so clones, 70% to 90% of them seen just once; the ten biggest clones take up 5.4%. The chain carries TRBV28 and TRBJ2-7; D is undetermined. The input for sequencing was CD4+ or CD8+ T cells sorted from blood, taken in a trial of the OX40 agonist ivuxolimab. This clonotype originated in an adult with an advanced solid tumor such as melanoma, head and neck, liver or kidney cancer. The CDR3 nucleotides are TGTGCCAGCAGTTTTCCCGACCTGGGGACCTACGAGCAGTACTTC. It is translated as CASSFPDLGTYEQYF.